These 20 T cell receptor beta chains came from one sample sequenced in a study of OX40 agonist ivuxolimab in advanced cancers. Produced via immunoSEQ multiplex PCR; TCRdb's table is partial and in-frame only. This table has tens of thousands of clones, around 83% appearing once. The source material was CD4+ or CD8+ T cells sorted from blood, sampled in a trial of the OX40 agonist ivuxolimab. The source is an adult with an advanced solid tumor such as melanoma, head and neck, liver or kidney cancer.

The CDR3 nucleotides are TGTGCCAGCAGGGTTCCCTCCCCTACCTACGAGCAGTACTTC. Its translation: CASRVPSPTYEQYF. V and J are TRBV7-3 and TRBJ2-7; D is uncertain. Germline CDR1 and CDR2: SGHTA and FQGTGA. The CDR3 has 14 amino acids. V was shortened by 6 bases and J by 2 bases, with 14 bases between the two germline ends.

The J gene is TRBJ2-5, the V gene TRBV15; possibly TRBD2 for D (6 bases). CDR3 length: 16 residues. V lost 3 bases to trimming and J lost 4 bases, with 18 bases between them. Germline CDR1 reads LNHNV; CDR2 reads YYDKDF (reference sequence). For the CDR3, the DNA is TGTGCCACCAGCAGTGGGGAGCGGGTTGACGGAGAGACCCAGTACTTC. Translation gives CATSSGERVDGETQYF.

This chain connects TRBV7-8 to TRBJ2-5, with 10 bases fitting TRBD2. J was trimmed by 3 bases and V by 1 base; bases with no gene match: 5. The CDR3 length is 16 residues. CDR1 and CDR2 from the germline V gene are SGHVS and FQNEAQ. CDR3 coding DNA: TGTGCCAGCAGCTTAGGACTTACTAGCGGGGAAGAGACCCAGTACTTC. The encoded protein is CASSLGLTSGEETQYF.

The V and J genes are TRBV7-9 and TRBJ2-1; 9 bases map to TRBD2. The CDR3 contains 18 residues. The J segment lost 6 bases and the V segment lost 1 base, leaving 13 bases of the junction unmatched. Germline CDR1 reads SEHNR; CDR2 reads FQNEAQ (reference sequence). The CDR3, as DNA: TGTGCCAGCAGCTTAGGATCGCGCGGGGGGGCGAGCCGCAATGAGCAGTTCTTC. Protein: CASSLGSRGGASRNEQFF.

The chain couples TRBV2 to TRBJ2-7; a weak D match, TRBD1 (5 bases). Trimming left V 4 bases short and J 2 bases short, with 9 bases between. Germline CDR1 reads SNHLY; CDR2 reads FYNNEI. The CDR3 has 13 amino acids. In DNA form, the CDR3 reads TGTGCCAGCAGTGGGGCAGGGCCCTACGAGCAGTACTTC. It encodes CASSGAGPYEQYF.

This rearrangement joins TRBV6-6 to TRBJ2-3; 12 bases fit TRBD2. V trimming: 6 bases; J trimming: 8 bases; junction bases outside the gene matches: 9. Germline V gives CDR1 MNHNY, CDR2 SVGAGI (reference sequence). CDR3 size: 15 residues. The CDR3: CASSTTSGGQGTQYF. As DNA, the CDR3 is TGTGCCAGCAGCACGACTAGCGGGGGACAAGGTACGCAGTATTTT.

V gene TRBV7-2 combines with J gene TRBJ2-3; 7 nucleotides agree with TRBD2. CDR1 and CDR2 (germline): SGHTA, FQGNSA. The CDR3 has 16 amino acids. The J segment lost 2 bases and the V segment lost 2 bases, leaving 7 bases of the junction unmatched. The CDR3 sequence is CASSLRLAVTTDTQYF. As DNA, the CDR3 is TGTGCCAGCAGCTTACGGCTAGCGGTGACCACAGATACGCAGTATTTT.

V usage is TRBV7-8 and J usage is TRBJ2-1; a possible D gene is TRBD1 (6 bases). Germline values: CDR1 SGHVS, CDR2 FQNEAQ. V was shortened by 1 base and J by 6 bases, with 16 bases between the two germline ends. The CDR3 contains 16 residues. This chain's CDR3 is CASSLGTGHLVNEQFF. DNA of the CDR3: TGTGCCAGCAGCTTAGGGACGGGACATTTAGTCAATGAGCAGTTCTTC.

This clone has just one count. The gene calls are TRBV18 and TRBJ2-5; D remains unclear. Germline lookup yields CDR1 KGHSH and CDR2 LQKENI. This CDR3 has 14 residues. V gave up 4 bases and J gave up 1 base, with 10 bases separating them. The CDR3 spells CASSRYLGQETQYF. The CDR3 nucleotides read TGTGCCAGCTCACGCTATCTAGGCCAAGAGACCCAGTACTTC.

This CDR3 reads CASSKRTGGLMNTEAFF. The CDR3 DNA sequence: TGTGCCAGTAGTAAACGGACAGGGGGCCTCATGAACACTGAAGCTTTCTTT. The chain joins TRBV19 to TRBJ1-1, with 11 nucleotides matching TRBD1. V dropped 4 bases and J dropped 0; count of bases not matched to a gene: 7. This CDR3 has 17 residues. The germline V gene encodes CDR1 LNHDA and CDR2 SQIVND (reference sequence).

The CDR3 nucleotides are TGTGCCAGCGGGGCACAACAGGGGGCTGGAGCTTTCTTT. Amino acids: CASGAQQGAGAFF. This chain joins TRBV6-1 and TRBJ1-1; 9 bases match TRBD1. This CDR3 is 13 amino acids long. V shed 8 bases, J shed 10 bases, and the junction held 11 bases outside the gene matches. Germline V gene data show CDR1 as MNHNS and CDR2 as SASEGT.

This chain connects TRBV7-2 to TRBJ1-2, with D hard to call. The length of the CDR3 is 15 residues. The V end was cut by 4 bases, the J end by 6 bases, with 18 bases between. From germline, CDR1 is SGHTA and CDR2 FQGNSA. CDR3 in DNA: TGTGCCAGCAGCTCCCGGGCAAACTCCCCCCATGGCTACACCTTC. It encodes CASSSRANSPHGYTF.

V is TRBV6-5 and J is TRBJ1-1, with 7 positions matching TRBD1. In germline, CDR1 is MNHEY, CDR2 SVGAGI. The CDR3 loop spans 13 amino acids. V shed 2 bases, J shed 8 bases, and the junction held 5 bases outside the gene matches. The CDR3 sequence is CASSYARDSEAFF. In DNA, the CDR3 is TGTGCCAGCAGTTACGCCCGGGACAGCGAAGCTTTCTTT.

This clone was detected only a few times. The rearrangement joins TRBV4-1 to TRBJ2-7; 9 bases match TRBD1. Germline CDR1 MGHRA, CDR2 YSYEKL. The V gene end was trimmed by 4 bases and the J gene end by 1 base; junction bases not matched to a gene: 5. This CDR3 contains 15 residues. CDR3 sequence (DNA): TGCGCCAGCAGCCCGGGACAGGGTGTATCCTACGAGCAGTACTTC. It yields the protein CASSPGQGVSYEQYF.

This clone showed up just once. Written as DNA, the CDR3 is TGTGCCAGCAGCCCGGACAGGTTCCAATATGGCTACACCTTC. It translates to CASSPDRFQYGYTF. The chain is built from TRBV13 and TRBJ1-2, with 7 bases lining up with TRBD1. Germline V gives CDR1 PRHDT, CDR2 FYEKMQ (reference sequence). Trimming removed 5 bases from V and 5 bases from J; junction bases left unmatched: 8. The CDR3 length is 14 residues. Looking up the rest from reference TRBV13 and TRBJ1-2 gives the full variable domain: AAGVIQSPRHLIKEKRETATLKCYPIPRHDTVYWYQQGPGQDPQFLISFYEKMQSDKGSIPDRFSAQQFSDYHSELNMSSLELGDSALYFCASSPDRFQYGYTFGSGTRLTVV.

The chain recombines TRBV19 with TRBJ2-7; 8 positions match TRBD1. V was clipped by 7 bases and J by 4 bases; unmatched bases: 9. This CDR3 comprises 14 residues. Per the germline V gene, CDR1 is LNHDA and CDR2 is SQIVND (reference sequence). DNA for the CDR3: TGTGCCAGTAAGGCAGGACAGGGCTGGTACGAGCAGTACTTC. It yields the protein CASKAGQGWYEQYF.

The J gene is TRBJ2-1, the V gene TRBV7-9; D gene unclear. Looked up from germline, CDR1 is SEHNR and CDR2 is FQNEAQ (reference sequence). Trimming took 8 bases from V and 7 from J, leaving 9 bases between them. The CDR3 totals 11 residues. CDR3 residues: CASGSRNEQFF. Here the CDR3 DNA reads TGTGCCAGCGGATCGAGGAATGAGCAGTTCTTC.

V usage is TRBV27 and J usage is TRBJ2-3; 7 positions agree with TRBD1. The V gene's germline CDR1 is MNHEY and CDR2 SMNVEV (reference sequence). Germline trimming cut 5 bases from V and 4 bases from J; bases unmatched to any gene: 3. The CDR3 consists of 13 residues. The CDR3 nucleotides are TGTGCCAGCAGTCTCCAGGGGGCAGATACGCAGTATTTT. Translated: CASSLQGADTQYF.

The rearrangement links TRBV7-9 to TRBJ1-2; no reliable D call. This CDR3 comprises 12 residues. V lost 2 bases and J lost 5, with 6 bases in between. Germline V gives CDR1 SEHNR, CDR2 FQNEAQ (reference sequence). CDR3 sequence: CASSLSQYGYTF. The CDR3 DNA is TGTGCCAGCAGCTTATCGCAATATGGCTACACCTTC.

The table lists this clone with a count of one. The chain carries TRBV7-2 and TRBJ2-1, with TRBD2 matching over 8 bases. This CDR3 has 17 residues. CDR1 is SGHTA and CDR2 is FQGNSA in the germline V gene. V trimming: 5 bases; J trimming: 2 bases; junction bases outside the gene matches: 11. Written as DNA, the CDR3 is TGTGCCAGCAGCACACGTTCAGCGGGGGCCACCTACAATGAGCAGTTCTTC. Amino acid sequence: CASSTRSAGATYNEQFF.